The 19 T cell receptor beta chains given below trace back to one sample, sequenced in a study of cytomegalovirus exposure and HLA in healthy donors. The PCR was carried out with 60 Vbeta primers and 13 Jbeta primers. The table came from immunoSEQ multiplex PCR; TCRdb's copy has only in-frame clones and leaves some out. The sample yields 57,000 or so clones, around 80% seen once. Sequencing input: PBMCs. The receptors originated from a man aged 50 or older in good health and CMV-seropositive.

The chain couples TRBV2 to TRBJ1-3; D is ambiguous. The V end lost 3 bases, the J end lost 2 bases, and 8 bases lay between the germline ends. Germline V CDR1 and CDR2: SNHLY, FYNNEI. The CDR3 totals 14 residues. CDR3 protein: CASSDGFAGNTIYF. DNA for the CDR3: TGTGCCAGCAGTGACGGGTTCGCTGGAAACACCATATATTTT.

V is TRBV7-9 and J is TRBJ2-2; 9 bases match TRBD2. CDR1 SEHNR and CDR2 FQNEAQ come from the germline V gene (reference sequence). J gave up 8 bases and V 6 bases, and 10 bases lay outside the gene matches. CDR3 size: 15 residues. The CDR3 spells CASRGGTSPRGELFF. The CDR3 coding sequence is TGTGCCAGCAGGGGAGGGACTAGCCCCCGTGGGGAGCTGTTTTTT.

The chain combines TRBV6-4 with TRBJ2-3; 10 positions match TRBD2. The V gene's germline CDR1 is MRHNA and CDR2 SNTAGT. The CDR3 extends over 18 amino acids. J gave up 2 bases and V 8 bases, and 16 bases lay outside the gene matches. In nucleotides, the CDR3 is TGTGCCAGCTCTAACGGGACTAGCGAGACACTACTCACAGATACGCAGTATTTT. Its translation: CASSNGTSETLLTDTQYF.

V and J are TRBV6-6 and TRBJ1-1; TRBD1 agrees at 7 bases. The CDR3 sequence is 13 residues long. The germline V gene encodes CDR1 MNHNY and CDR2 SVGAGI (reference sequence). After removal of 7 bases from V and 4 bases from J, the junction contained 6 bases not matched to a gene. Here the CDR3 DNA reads TGTGCCAGCACCGACAGGGCAGGCACTGAAGCTTTCTTT. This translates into CASTDRAGTEAFF.

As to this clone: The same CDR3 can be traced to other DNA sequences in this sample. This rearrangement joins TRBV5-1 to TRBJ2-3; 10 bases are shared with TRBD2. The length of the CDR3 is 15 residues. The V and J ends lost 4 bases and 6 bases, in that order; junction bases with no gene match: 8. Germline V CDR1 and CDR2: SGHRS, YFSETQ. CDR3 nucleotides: TGCGCCAGCAGCCGAACCCTAGCGGGAGTTGATACGCAGTATTTT. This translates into CASSRTLAGVDTQYF.

The CDR3: CASSRGESVQETQYF. The CDR3 DNA reads as TGTGCCAGCAGCCGCGGGGAGTCAGTTCAAGAGACCCAGTACTTC. The rearrangement links TRBV11-2 to TRBJ2-5; TRBD2 is a possible D gene (6 bases). This CDR3 comprises 15 residues. Per germline, CDR1 SGHAT and CDR2 FQNNGV. The germline V and J ends were trimmed by 5 bases and 2 bases, with 15 bases remaining between them. Looking up the rest from reference TRBV11-2 and TRBJ2-5 gives the full variable domain: EAGVAQSPRYKIIEKRQSVAFWCNPISGHATLYWYQQILGQGPKLLIQFQNNGVVDDSQLPKDRFSAERLKGVDSTLKIQPAKLEDSAVYLCASSRGESVQETQYFGPGTRLLVL.

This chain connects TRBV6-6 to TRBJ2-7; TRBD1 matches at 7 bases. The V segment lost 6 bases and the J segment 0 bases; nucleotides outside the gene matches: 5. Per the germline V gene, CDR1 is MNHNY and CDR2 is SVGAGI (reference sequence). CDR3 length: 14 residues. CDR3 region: CASSPRGSSYEQYF. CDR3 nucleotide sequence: TGTGCCAGCAGCCCCAGGGGGAGCTCCTACGAGCAGTACTTC.

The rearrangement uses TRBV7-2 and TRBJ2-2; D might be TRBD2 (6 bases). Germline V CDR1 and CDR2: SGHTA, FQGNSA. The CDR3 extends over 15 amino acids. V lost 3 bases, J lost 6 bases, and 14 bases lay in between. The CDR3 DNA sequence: TGTGCCAGCAGCTTTTGGGACTCCCAATCCGGGGAGCTGTTTTTT. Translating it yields CASSFWDSQSGELFF.

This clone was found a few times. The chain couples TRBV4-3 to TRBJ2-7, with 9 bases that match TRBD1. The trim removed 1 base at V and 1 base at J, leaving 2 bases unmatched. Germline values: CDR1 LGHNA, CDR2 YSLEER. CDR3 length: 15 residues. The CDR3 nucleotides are TGCGCCAGCAGCCAAGGACAGGGGGGATCCTACGAGCAGTACTTC. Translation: CASSQGQGGSYEQYF.

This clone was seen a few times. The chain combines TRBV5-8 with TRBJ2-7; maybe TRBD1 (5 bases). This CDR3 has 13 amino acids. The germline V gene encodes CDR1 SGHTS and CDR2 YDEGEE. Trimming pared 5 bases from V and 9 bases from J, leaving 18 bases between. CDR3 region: CASRHRKGSGQYF. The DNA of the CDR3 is TGTGCCAGCAGACACCGCAAGGGGTCCGGGCAGTACTTC.

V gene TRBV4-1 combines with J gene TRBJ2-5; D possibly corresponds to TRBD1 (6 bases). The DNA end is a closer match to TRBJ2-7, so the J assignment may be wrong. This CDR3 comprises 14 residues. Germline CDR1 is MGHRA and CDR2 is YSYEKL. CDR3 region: CASSQRAGDYEQYF. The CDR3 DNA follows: TGCGCCAGCAGCCAAAGGGCAGGGGACTACGAGCAGTACTTC.

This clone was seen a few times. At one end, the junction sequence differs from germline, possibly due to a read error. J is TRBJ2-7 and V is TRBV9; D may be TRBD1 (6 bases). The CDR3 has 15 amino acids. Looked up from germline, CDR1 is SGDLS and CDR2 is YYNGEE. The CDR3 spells CASSSQGPSSFEQLF. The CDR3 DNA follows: TGTGCCAGCAGCTCCCAGGGGCCCAGCTCCTTCGAGCAGTTGTTC.

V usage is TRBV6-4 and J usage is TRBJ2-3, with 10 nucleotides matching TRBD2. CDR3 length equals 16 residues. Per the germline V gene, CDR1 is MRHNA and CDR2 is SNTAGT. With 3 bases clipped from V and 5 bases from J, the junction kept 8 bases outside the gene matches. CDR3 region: CASSEGAGGPRDTQYF. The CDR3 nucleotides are TGTGCCAGCAGTGAAGGAGCGGGAGGGCCGAGAGATACGCAGTATTTT.

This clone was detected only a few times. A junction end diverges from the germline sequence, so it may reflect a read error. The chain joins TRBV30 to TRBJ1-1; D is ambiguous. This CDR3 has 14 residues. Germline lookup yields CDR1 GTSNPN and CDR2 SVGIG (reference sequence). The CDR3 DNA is TGTGCCTGGAGGGCCGGCCCGGGGTACACTGAAGATTTCTTT. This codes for CAWRAGPGYTEDFF.

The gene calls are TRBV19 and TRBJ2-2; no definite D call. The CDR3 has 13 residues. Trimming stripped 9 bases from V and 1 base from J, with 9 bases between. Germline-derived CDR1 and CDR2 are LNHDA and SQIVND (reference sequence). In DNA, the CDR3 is TGTGCCAGCAGGCCGGAGAACACCGGGGAGCTGTTTTTT. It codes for CASRPENTGELFF.

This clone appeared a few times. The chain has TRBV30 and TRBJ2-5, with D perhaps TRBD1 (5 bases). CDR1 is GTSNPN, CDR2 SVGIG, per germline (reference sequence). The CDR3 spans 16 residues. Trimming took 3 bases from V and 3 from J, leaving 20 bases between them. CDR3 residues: CAWRPPPRTRKETQYF. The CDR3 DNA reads TGTGCCTGGAGGCCCCCTCCTCGGACACGCAAAGAGACCCAGTACTTC. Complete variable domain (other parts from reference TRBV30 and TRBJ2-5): SQTIHQWPATLVQPVGSPLSLECTVEGTSNPNLYWYRQAAGRGLQLLFYSVGIGQISSEVPQNLSASRPQDRQFILSSKKLLLSDSGFYLCAWRPPPRTRKETQYFGPGTRLLVL.

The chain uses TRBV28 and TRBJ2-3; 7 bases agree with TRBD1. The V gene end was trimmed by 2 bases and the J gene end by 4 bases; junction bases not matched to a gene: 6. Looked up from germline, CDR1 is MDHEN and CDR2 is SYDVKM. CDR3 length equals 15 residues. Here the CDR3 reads CASSLRGGAPDTQYF. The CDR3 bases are TGTGCCAGCAGTTTAAGAGGGGGCGCCCCAGATACGCAGTATTTT.

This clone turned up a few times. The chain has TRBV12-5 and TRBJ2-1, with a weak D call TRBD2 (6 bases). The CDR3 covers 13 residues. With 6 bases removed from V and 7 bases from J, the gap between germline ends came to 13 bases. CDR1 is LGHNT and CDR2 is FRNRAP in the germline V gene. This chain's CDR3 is CASGRGTENEQFF. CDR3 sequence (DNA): TGTGCTAGTGGCCGCGGGACGGAGAATGAGCAGTTCTTC.

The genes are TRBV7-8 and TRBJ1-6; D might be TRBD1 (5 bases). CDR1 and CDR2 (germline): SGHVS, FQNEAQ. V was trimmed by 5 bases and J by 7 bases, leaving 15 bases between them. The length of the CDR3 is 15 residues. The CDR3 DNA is TGTGCCAGCAGCCCAGGAGGGGCGTTGAATTCACCCCTCCACTTT. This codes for CASSPGGALNSPLHF.